The sample holds a few counts of the clone carrying this T cell receptor (beta chain). Its antigen remains unidentified. A J-beta primer mix and a sample-barcoded 5' primer were used in a second PCR of roughly 6 to 11 cycles. TCRdb fed the 5' RACE reads into MiXCR, producing one record per CDR3 protein. The data hold approximately 1.5 million distinct CDR3 sequences, with about 35% observed a single time. The sample comes from a study of blood T cells in healthy people across ages. Study-wide background: Template switching caught about one barcoded beta molecule for each two T cells.

The V gene's germline CDR1 is WNHNN and CDR2 SYGVQD (reference sequence). The CDR3 loop spans 14 amino acids. V lost 3 bases to trimming and J lost 2 bases; unmatched junction nucleotides: 4. Study-level results: The recorded TCR beta diversity per million T cells decreased in a roughly linear manner with age.

This chain joins TRBV10-1 and TRBJ2-7; 7 nucleotides agree with TRBD1. The receptor's source is a woman in her thirties in good health. Material for sequencing was blood. CDR3: CASSENRGTYEQYF. The CDR3, as DNA: TGCGCCAGCAGTGAAAACAGGGGTACCTACGAGCAGTACTTC.